The 13 T cell receptor beta chains below were found in one sample sequenced in a study of graft-versus-host responses after intestinal transplantation. These receptors lack a known antigen. Data came from immunoSEQ multiplex PCR; TCRdb stores just in-frame clones and leaves some out. Among roughly 92,000 clones, roughly 90% were seen once, and the ten largest hold 0.11%. Source: unstimulated CD4+ T cells sorted from spleen or lymph node cells, taken before intestinal transplant. Every receptor here comes from a human donor who received an intestinal transplant.

The chain is built from TRBV7-3 and TRBJ2-3; TRBD2 aligns across 8 bases. The CDR3 runs to 14 residues. CDR1 SGHTA and CDR2 FQGTGA come from the germline V gene. Unmatched junction bases numbered 1, after V lost 5 bases and J lost 0 bases. The CDR3, as DNA: TGTGCCAGCAGCCAGCGGGGGAGCACAGATACGCAGTATTTT. Translated: CASSQRGSTDTQYF.

The chain employs TRBV7-3 and TRBJ2-2, with D perhaps TRBD1 (5 bases). This CDR3 comprises 16 residues. V lost 0 bases to trimming and J lost 0 bases, with 8 bases between them. CDR1 SGHTA and CDR2 FQGTGA come from the germline V gene. CDR3 bases: TGTGCCAGCAGCTTAACGGGGCCCCCGAACACCGGGGAGCTGTTTTTT. It translates to CASSLTGPPNTGELFF. The full variable domain, completed using reference TRBV7-3 and TRBJ2-2, is GAGVSQTPSNKVTEKGKYVELRCDPISGHTALYWYRQSLGQGPEFLIYFQGTGAADDSGLPNDRFFAVRPEGSVSTLKIQRTERGDSAVYLCASSLTGPPNTGELFFGEGSRLTVL.

The chain uses TRBV2 and TRBJ2-1; 7 bases align to TRBD2. Germline CDR1 and CDR2: SNHLY and FYNNEI. CDR3 length equals 14 residues. V lost 11 bases, J lost 9 bases, and 16 bases stayed unmatched. As DNA, the CDR3 is TGTGCCGGACAAAAAGAACCGGGACTATCTGAGCAGTTCTTC. Its translation: CAGQKEPGLSEQFF. Full variable domain (rest looked up from reference TRBV2 and TRBJ2-1): EPEVTQTPSHQVTQMGQEVILRCVPISNHLYFYWYRQILGQKVEFLVSFYNNEISEKSEIFDDQFSVERPDGSNFTLKIRSTKLEDSAMYFCAGQKEPGLSEQFFGPGTRLTVL.

The J gene is TRBJ1-4, the V gene TRBV5-1; D is possibly TRBD1 (6 bases). The CDR3 is 19 residues long. Germline CDR1 reads SGHRS; CDR2 reads YFSETQ. V lost 0 bases, J lost 0 bases, and 18 bases lay in between. In nucleotides, the CDR3 is TGCGCCAGCAGCTTGGTGGGGCCAGACAGGCGAACAACTAATGAAAAACTGTTTTTT. Encoded protein: CASSLVGPDRRTTNEKLFF.

This clone was counted a few times. CDR3 in amino acids: CSGGQGGTYEQYF. The CDR3 nucleotides are TGCAGCGGCGGACAGGGGGGCACCTACGAGCAGTACTTC. The chain combines TRBV29-1 with TRBJ2-7; TRBD1 aligns across 10 bases. The CDR3 loop spans 13 amino acids. Germline lookup yields CDR1 SQVTM and CDR2 ANQGSEA. V lost 7 bases and J lost 2; bases outside the gene matches: 5.

This chain connects TRBV6-4 to TRBJ1-1, with TRBD1 matching over 8 bases. This CDR3 spans 13 amino acids. After removal of 5 bases from V and 4 bases from J, the junction contained 3 bases not matched to a gene. Germline-derived CDR1 and CDR2 are MRHNA and SNTAGT. CDR3 in amino acids: CASSSTGGTEAFF. The CDR3 DNA is TGTGCCAGCAGTAGTACAGGGGGCACTGAAGCTTTCTTT.

This clone has more than one count but fewer than ten. V is TRBV14 and J is TRBJ1-1; 7 bases fit TRBD1. The CDR3 runs to 13 residues. V gave up 5 bases and J gave up 0 bases; unmatched junction bases: 0. Germline CDR1 and CDR2: SGHDN and FVKESK. The CDR3 reads CASSDRVNTEAFF. The DNA of the CDR3 is TGTGCCAGCAGCGACAGGGTGAACACTGAAGCTTTCTTT.

V and J are TRBV4-1 and TRBJ2-4; D possibly corresponds to TRBD2 (5 bases). The CDR3 has 19 residues. Germline CDR1 MGHRA, CDR2 YSYEKL. The V gene lost 3 bases and the J gene lost 1 base, with 22 bases spanning the gap. CDR3 loop: CASSQTTSSESVAKNIQYF. The DNA for the CDR3 is TGCGCCAGCAGCCAGACAACTAGTTCGGAAAGTGTGGCCAAAAACATTCAGTACTTC.

This clone came up once. This chain connects TRBV6-5 to TRBJ1-2; weak D call: TRBD1 (6 bases). CDR1 and CDR2 from the germline V gene are MNHEY and SVGAGI. Trimming cost V 6 bases and J 2 bases, with 10 bases left between them. The CDR3 has 13 residues. The CDR3 reads CASSLQGNYGYTF. The CDR3 DNA sequence: TGTGCCAGCAGCCTACAGGGAAACTATGGCTACACCTTC.

The chain carries TRBV27 and TRBJ2-1; 10 positions match TRBD1. This CDR3 has 15 residues. Unmatched junction bases numbered 5, after V lost 3 bases and J lost 6 bases. Germline CDR1 MNHEY, CDR2 SMNVEV (reference sequence). CDR3 DNA sequence: TGTGCCAGCAGTTTGCCACGGACAGGGGGCAATGAGCAGTTCTTC. Protein product: CASSLPRTGGNEQFF.

V gene TRBV5-1 combines with J gene TRBJ1-2, with 7 bases matching TRBD1. This CDR3 has 14 amino acids. In germline, CDR1 is SGHRS, CDR2 YFSETQ. V lost 3 bases and J lost 3; bases outside the gene matches: 5. The CDR3: CASSSTGADYGYTF. In DNA, the CDR3 is TGCGCCAGCAGCTCCACAGGGGCCGACTATGGCTACACCTTC.

The chain uses TRBV5-1 and TRBJ1-1; no reliable D call. This CDR3 is 15 amino acids long. V lost 0 bases, J lost 1 base, and 10 bases lay in between. Germline V gene lookup returns CDR1 SGHRS and CDR2 YFSETQ. This chain's CDR3 is CASSLVPFPNTEAFF. CDR3 nucleotides: TGCGCCAGCAGCTTGGTTCCCTTCCCGAACACTGAAGCTTTCTTT.

V is TRBV6-6 and J is TRBJ2-2; 7 nucleotides match TRBD1. Germline V CDR1 and CDR2: MNHNY, SVGAGI (reference sequence). The V gene end was trimmed by 6 bases and the J gene end by 1 base; junction bases not matched to a gene: 5. The length of the CDR3 is 15 residues. CDR3 in DNA: TGTGCCAGCAGAAGAACAGGGGAGAACACCGGGGAGCTGTTTTTT. It yields the protein CASRRTGENTGELFF.